This section outlines one T cell receptor (beta chain) sequence together with its context. The antigen remains undetermined. These gene names are mouse names. The DNA ends 4 residues before the CDR3 does, and the rest of the CDR3 is filled in from the germline J gene. Trimming left V 6 bases short and J 0 bases short, with 11 bases between. Per germline, CDR1 FNHDT and CDR2 SITEND (reference sequence). The length of the CDR3 is 14 residues. RNA extraction and reverse transcription yielded cDNA as sequencing template. Data came from immunoSEQ multiplex PCR; TCRdb stores just in-frame clones and leaves some out. Sampling found roughly 110,000 clones, none seen once. This record belongs to a study of CD8+ T cells in alopecia areata. Study-wide findings and caveats: Besides other cells, scalp samples also yield sequences of resident alphabeta T cells from normal skin. Whereas mice showed it more clearly, TCR sharing across patients was murkier, possibly because of HLA. Alopecia totalis/universalis scalp especially showed more expanded CD8+ clones than normal scalp.

This receptor was obtained from a C3H/HeJ mouse with alopecia areata. The mouse strain carries the MHC haplotype H2-k. What was sequenced was lesional skin. The chain is built from TRBV19 and TRBJ2-3; D might be TRBD2 (6 bases). CDR3 in amino acids: CASISGDSAETLYF. CDR3 bases read: TGTGCCAGCATCTCTGGGGATAGTGCAGAA.